These 5 T cell receptor beta chains were sequenced from one sample in a study of glioma-infiltrating T cells after dendritic cell vaccination. Using immunoSEQ multiplex PCR, the repertoire was profiled, and TCRdb retains in-frame clones only, with some absent. Here the sample spans roughly 98,000 clones, 86% being singletons. The specimen comprised blood, sampled before dendritic cell vaccination. The origin of the receptors is a human donor with glioblastoma.

J is TRBJ2-5 and V is TRBV18; D uncertain. The CDR3 loop spans 13 amino acids. Per germline, CDR1 KGHSH and CDR2 LQKENI. Trimming cost V 1 base and J 3 bases, with 6 bases left between them. In nucleotides, the CDR3 is TGTGCCAGCTCACCACGGTTAGAAGAGACCCAGTACTTC. Translation gives CASSPRLEETQYF.

V usage is TRBV5-1 and J usage is TRBJ1-1; 10 bases are a match to TRBD1. The germline V gene has CDR1 SGHRS and CDR2 YFSETQ. The CDR3 has 16 residues. V gave up 4 bases and J gave up 0 bases; unmatched junction bases: 6. In DNA form, the CDR3 reads TGCGCCAGCAGCACAGGGACAGGGGCCATGAACACTGAAGCTTTCTTT. Amino acids: CASSTGTGAMNTEAFF.

The chain combines TRBV6-5 with TRBJ1-1, with TRBD1 as a possible D gene (5 bases). Trimming cost V 6 bases and J 4 bases, with 12 bases left between them. CDR1 is MNHEY and CDR2 is SVGAGI in the germline V gene. The CDR3 sequence is 13 residues long. This CDR3 is CASRSGGSTEAFF. CDR3 bases: TGTGCCAGCAGATCCGGGGGGAGCACTGAAGCTTTCTTT.

The J gene is TRBJ1-1, the V gene TRBV19, with TRBD1 identical over 8 bases. The CDR3 extends over 14 amino acids. J lost 5 bases, V lost 3 bases, and 5 bases had no gene match. In germline, CDR1 is LNHDA, CDR2 SQIVND (reference sequence). CDR3 DNA: TGTGCCAGTAGTATCTTACAGGGGGGAACTGAAGCTTTCTTT. It encodes CASSILQGGTEAFF.

In its sample, this clone was seen once. This rearrangement joins TRBV7-8 to TRBJ1-5; no firm D call. From germline, CDR1 is SGHVS and CDR2 FQNEAQ. The CDR3 sequence is 13 residues long. V was pared by 0 bases and J by 6 bases, with 6 bases between. CDR3 in amino acids: CASSLALSQPQHF. In DNA, the CDR3 is TGTGCCAGCAGCTTAGCGCTCAGTCAGCCCCAGCATTTT.